The rows below give T cell receptor beta chains drawn from one sample of a study of patients and donors after allogeneic stem cell transplantation. TCRdb used MiXCR to reprocess the RT-PCR reads, holding one entry per CDR3 protein. The repertoire holds 920,000 or so distinct CDR3 sequences, with approximately 18% as singletons. The source material was blood, either unsorted or a sorted T cell fraction (not recorded which). The origin of the receptors is a human donor who was either an allogeneic HSCT recipient or a stem cell or donor lymphocyte infusion donor (not recorded which). It is not recorded whose cells these are; they may come from a transplant donor. The CDR3 runs from the conserved cysteine through the conserved F or W. Each record gives: V gene, clone size, D gene, J gene, CDR3 DNA, CDR3 protein. A D gene is named only where the DNA matches it firmly. A row's size may be missing; if present it is once, few, many or a size class.

v_gene: TRBV9
abundance: .
d_gene: .
j_gene: TRBJ1-3
CDR3nt: TGTGCCAGCAGCGTAGCAGGGTCTGGAAACACCATATATTTT
CDR3aa: CASSVAGSGNTIYF

v_gene: TRBV13
abundance: .
d_gene: .
j_gene: TRBJ2-5
CDR3nt: TGTGCCAGCAGCCCAGAGGGCCGGAAACAAGAGACCCAGTACTTC
CDR3aa: CASSPEGRKQETQYF

v_gene: TRBV27
abundance: .
d_gene: .
j_gene: TRBJ2-2
CDR3nt: TGTGCCAGCAGTATCAGGTCCGGGGAGCTGTTTTTT
CDR3aa: CASSIRSGELFF

v_gene: TRBV7-3
abundance: few
d_gene: .
j_gene: TRBJ2-2
CDR3nt: TGTGCCAGCAGCTTAAGGCCCAGGGAGACCGGGGAGCTGTTTTTT
CDR3aa: CASSLRPRETGELFF

v_gene: TRBV6-1
abundance: few
d_gene: .
j_gene: TRBJ1-6
CDR3nt: TGTGCCAGCAGTGAACGGACCAATTCACCCCTCCACTTT
CDR3aa: CASSERTNSPLHF

v_gene: TRBV5-1
abundance: many
d_gene: .
j_gene: TRBJ2-3
CDR3nt: TGCGCCAGCAGCCCGGGGTGGGGAGATACGCAGTATTTT
CDR3aa: CASSPGWGDTQYF

v_gene: TRBV9
abundance: .
d_gene: .
j_gene: TRBJ2-1
CDR3nt: TGTGCCAGCAGCGCCGACGAAGGGGAGAGTAATGAGCAGTTCTTC
CDR3aa: CASSADEGESNEQFF

v_gene: TRBV5-1
abundance: .
d_gene: .
j_gene: TRBJ2-5
CDR3nt: TGCGCCAGCAACCCGACCGGCAAACCGCCCCAGTACTTC
CDR3aa: CASNPTGKPPQYF

v_gene: TRBV6-2/TRBV6-3
abundance: many
d_gene: .
j_gene: TRBJ1-5
CDR3nt: TGTGCCAGCAGTAGGGGTCAGCCCCAGCATTTT
CDR3aa: CASSRGQPQHF

v_gene: TRBV6-1
abundance: few
d_gene: .
j_gene: TRBJ2-5
CDR3nt: TGTGCCAGCAGTAACCGGGACTGGGGTAACCAAGAGACCCAGTACTTC
CDR3aa: CASSNRDWGNQETQYF

v_gene: TRBV7-4
abundance: .
d_gene: .
j_gene: TRBJ2-5
CDR3nt: TGTGCCAGCAGCTTATACCCTCTCCAAGAGACCCAGTACTTC
CDR3aa: CASSLYPLQETQYF

v_gene: TRBV5-1
abundance: few
d_gene: .
j_gene: TRBJ1-1
CDR3nt: TGCGCCAGCAGCCCAGGTGGGGGGGTCGGATGGACTGAAGCTTTCTTT
CDR3aa: CASSPGGGVGWTEAFF

v_gene: TRBV7-2
abundance: many
d_gene: TRBD1
j_gene: TRBJ1-5
CDR3nt: TGTGCCAGCAGCTTAGCGGGACAGGTTGGCAATCAGCCCCAGCATTTT
CDR3aa: CASSLAGQVGNQPQHF